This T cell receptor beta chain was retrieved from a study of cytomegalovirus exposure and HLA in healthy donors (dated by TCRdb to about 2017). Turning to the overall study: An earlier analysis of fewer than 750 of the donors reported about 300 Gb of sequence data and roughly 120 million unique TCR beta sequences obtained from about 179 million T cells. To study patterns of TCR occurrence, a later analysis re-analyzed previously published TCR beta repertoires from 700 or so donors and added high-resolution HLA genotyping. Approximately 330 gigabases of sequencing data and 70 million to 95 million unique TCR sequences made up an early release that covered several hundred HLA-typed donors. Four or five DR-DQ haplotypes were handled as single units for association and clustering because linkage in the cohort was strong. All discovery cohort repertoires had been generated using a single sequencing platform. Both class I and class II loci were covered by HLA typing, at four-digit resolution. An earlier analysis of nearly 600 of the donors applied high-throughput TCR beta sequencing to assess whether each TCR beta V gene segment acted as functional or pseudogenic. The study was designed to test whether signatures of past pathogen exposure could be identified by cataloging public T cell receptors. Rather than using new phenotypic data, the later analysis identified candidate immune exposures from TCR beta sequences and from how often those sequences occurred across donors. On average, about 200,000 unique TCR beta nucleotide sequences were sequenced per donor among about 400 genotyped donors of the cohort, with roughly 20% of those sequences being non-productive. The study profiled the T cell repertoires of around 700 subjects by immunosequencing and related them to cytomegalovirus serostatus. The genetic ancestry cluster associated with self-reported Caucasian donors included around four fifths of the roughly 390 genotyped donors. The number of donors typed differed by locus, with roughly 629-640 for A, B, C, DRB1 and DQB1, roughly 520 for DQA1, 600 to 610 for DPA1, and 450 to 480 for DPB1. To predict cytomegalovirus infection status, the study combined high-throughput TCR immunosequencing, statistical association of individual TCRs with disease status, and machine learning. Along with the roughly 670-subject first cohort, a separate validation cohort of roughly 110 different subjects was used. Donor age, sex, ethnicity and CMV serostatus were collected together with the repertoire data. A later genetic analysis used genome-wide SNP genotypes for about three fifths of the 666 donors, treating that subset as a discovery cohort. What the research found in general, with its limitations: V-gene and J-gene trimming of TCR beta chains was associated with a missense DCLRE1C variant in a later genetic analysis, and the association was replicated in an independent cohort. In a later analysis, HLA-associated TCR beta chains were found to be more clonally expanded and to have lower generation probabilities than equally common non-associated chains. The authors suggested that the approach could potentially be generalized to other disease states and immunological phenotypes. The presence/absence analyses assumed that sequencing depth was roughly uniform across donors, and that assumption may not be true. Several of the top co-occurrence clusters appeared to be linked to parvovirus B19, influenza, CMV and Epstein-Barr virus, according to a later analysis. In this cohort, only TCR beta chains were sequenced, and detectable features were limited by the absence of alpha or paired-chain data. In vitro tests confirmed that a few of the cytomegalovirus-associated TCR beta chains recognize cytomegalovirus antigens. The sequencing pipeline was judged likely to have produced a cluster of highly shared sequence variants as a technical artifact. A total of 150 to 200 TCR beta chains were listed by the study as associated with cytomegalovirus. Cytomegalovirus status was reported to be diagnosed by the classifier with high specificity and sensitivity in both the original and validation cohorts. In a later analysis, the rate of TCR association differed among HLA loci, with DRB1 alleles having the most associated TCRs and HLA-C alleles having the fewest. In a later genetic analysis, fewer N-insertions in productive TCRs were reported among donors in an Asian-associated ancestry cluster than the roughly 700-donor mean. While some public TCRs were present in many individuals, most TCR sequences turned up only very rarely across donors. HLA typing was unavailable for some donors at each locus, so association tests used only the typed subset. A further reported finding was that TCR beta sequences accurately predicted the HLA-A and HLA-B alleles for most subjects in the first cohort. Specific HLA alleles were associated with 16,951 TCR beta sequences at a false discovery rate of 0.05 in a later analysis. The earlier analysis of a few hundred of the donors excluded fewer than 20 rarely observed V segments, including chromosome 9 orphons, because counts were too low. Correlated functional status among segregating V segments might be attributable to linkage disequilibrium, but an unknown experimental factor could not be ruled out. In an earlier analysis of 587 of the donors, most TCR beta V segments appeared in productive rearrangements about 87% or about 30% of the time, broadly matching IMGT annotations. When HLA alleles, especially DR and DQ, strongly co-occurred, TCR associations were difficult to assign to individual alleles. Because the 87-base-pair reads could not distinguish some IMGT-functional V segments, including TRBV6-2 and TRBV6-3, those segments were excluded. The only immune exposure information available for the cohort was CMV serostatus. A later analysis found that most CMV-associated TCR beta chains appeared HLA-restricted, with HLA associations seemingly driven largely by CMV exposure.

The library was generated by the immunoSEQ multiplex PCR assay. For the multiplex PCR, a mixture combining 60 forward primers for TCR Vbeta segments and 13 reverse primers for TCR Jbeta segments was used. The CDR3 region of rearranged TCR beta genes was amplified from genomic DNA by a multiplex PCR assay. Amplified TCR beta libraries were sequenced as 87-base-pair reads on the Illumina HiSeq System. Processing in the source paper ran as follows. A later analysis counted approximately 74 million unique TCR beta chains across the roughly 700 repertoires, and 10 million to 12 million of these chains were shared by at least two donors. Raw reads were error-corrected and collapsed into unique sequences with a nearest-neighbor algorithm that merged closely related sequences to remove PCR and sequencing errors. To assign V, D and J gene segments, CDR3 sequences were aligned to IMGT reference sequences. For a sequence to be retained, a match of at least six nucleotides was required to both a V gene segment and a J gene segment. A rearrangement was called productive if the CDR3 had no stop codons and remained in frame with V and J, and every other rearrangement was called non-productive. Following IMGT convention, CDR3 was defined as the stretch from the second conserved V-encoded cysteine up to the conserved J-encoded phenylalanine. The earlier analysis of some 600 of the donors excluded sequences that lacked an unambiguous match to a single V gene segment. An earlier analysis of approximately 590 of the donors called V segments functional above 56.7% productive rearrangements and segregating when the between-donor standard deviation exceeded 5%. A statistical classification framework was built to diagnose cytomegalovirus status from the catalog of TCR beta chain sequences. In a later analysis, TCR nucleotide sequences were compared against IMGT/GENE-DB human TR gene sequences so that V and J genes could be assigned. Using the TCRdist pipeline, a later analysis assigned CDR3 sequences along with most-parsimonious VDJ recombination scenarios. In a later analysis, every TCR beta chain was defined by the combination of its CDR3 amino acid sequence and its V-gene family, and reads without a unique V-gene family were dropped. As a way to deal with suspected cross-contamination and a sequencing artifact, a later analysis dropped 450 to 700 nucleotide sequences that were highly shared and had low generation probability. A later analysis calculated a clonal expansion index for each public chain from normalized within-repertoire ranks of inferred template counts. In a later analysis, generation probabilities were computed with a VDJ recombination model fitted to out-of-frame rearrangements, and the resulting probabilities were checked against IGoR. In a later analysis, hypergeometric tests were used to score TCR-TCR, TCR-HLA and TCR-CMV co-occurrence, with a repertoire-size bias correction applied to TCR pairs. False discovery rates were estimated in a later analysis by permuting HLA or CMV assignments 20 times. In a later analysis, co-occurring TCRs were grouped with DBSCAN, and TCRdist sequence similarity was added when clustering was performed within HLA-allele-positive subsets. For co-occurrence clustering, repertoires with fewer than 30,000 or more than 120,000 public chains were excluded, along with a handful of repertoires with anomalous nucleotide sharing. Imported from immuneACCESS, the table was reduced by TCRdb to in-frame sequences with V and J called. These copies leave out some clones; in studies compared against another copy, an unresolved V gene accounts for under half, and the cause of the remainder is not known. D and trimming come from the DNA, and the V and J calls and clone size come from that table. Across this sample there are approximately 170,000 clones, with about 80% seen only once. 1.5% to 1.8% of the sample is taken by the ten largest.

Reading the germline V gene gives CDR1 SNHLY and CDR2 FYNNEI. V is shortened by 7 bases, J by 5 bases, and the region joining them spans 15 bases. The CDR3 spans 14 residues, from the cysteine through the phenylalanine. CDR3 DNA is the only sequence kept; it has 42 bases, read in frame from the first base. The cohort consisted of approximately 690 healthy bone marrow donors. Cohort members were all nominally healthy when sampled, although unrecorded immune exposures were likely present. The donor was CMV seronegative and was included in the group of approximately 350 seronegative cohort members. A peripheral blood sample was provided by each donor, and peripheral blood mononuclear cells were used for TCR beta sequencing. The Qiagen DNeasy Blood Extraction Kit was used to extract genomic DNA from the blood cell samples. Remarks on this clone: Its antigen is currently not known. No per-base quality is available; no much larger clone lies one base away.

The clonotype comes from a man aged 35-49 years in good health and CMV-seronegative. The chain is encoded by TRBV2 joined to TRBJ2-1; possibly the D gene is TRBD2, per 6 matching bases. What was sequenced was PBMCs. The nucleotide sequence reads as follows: TGTGCCAGCACCAAAGAGTCGGGGGACAATGAGCAGTTCTTC. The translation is CASTKESGDNEQFF.